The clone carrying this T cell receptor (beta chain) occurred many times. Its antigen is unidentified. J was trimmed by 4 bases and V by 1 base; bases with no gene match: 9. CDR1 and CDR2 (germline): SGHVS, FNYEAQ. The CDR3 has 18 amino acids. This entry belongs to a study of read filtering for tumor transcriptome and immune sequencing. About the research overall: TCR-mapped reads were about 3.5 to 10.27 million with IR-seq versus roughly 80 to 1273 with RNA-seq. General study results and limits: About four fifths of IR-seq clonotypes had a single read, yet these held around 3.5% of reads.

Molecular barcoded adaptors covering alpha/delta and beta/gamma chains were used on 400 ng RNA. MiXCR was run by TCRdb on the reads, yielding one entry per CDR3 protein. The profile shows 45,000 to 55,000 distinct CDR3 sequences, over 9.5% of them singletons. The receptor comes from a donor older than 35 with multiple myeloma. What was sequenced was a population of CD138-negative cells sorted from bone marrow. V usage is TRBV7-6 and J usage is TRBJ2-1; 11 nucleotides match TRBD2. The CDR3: CASSLESSGRLGYNEQFF. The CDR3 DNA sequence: TGTGCCAGCAGCTTAGAGTCTAGCGGGAGGTTAGGTTACAATGAGCAGTTCTTC. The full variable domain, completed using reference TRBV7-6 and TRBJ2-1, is GAGVSQSPRYKVTKRGQDVALRCDPISGHVSLYWYRQALGQGPEFLTYFNYEAQQDKSGLPNDRFSAERPEGSISTLTIQRTEQRDSAMYRCASSLESSGRLGYNEQFFGPGTRLTVL.